This is a list of T cell receptor beta chains from one sample in a study of neurological immune-mediated disorders. A single record per CDR3 protein comes from TCRdb applying MiXCR to the 5' RACE reads. The sample yields around 30,000 distinct CDR3 sequences, 4% seen once. The sequenced sample consisted of CD4+ T cells from blood. Every receptor here comes from a woman in her forties in good health. Both conserved end residues are part of each CDR3. The order of the fields is clone size, D gene, V gene, J gene, CDR3 protein, CDR3 DNA. The D gene is left open where the match is weak. Clone size, where shown, is once, few, many, or a class for clones that have expanded.

many	TRBD1	TRBV5-1	TRBJ1-3	CASSPTGRGNTIYF	TGCGCCAGCAGCCCGACAGGGCGCGGAAACACCATATATTTT
many	TRBD2	TRBV4-1	TRBJ2-1	CASSQGNSLAGRSNEQFF	TGCGCCAGCAGCCAAGGAAATAGTCTAGCGGGACGCTCAAATGAGCAGTTCTTC
many	NA	TRBV5-5	TRBJ1-3	CASSRHLSNGNTIYF	TGTGCCAGCAGCCGACACCTTTCTAATGGAAACACCATATATTTT
many	TRBD1	TRBV20-1	TRBJ1-1	CSVTTGAEAFF	TGCAGTGTCACGACAGGGGCTGAAGCTTTCTTT
many	NA	TRBV20-1	TRBJ1-1	CSASRREREAFF	TGCAGTGCGTCAAGACGGGAAAGAGAAGCTTTCTTT
many	NA	TRBV10-3	TRBJ2-7	CAAGEQNTHEQYF	TGTGCCGCCGGCGAACAGAATACCCACGAGCAGTACTTC
many	NA	TRBV16	TRBJ1-5	CASSQGKGAQHF	TGTGCCAGCAGCCAAGGGAAGGGGGCCCAGCATTTT
many	NA	TRBV29-1	TRBJ1-2	CSVVRTDYGYTF	TGCAGCGTTGTGCGAACGGACTATGGCTACACCTTC
many	NA	TRBV7-2	TRBJ2-2	CASSWSSTFSGELFF	TGTGCCAGCAGCTGGTCTAGTACCTTCAGCGGGGAGCTGTTTTTT
many	NA	TRBV3-1	TRBJ1-3	CASSHRIRGPRGNTIYF	TGTGCCAGCAGCCACCGAATCAGGGGCCCCCGGGGAAACACCATATATTTT
many	TRBD2	TRBV11-1	TRBJ2-1	CASSYIAGGPPTSYNEQFF	TGTGCCAGCAGCTATATAGCGGGGGGGCCGCCAACCTCGTACAATGAGCAGTTCTTC
NA	NA	TRBV7-9	TRBJ2-7	CASSSLAEVSYEQYF	TGTGCCAGCAGCTCCTTAGCGGAAGTTTCCTACGAGCAGTACTTC
many	NA	TRBV2	TRBJ2-1	CASSVGQGIIF	NA
many	NA	TRBV5-1	TRBJ2-7	CASSRGDWSYEQYF	TGCGCCAGCAGCAGAGGGGACTGGTCCTACGAGCAGTACTTC
many	TRBD2	TRBV20-1	TRBJ2-7	CSASPSGLDYEQYF	TGCAGTGCTAGCCCCAGTGGACTAGATTACGAGCAGTACTTC
many	NA	TRBV7-9	TRBJ2-2	CASSLGAANTGELFF	TGTGCCAGCAGCTTGGGGGCCGCGAACACCGGGGAGCTGTTTTTT
many	NA	TRBV10-1	TRBJ2-1	CASSESRGQSTVRFF	TGCGCCAGCAGTGAGTCGAGGGGCCAGTCTACTGTTCGGTTCTTC
many	NA	TRBV20-1	TRBJ1-5	CSAGRQGLHQPQHF	TGCAGTGCTGGGCGGCAGGGCCTACATCAGCCCCAGCATTTT
many	NA	TRBV28	TRBJ1-4	CASSLEGATNEKLFF	TGTGCCAGCAGTTTAGAGGGGGCAACTAATGAAAAACTGTTTTTT
many	NA	TRBV4-1	TRBJ1-2	CASSPREGLRYGYTF	TGCGCCAGCAGCCCCCGGGAGGGGTTGAGATATGGCTACACCTTC
many	NA	TRBV5-1	TRBJ2-1	CASRSGQPSDEQFF	TGCGCCAGCAGGTCTGGACAGCCCAGCGATGAGCAGTTCTTC
many	NA	TRBV20-1	TRBJ1-4	CSARDFRDEKLFF	TGCAGTGCTAGAGATTTCCGGGATGAAAAACTGTTTTTT
many	NA	TRBV5-1	TRBJ2-7	CASSAGIADEQYF	TGCGCCAGCAGCGCCGGGATAGCGGACGAGCAGTACTTC
many	NA	TRBV5-1	TRBJ2-7	CASSSPPGYEQYF	TGCGCCAGCAGCTCCCCTCCGGGCTACGAGCAGTACTTC
many	NA	TRBV20-1	TRBJ1-1	CSGGGFAAAREAFF	TGCAGTGGGGGTGGGTTCGCAGCAGCCCGTGAAGCTTTCTTT
many	TRBD2	TRBV12-3/TRBV12-4	TRBJ2-1	CASSLEGSGRSYNEQFF	TGTGCCAGCAGTTTAGAGGGTAGCGGGAGGTCCTACAATGAGCAGTTCTTC
many	NA	TRBV9	TRBJ1-1	CASSVGPASTEAFF	TGTGCCAGCAGCGTCGGGCCAGCGAGCACTGAAGCTTTCTTT
many	NA	TRBV18	TRBJ1-1	CASSSSPNTEAFF	TGTGCCAGCTCATCGAGTCCGAACACTGAAGCTTTCTTT
many	NA	TRBV6-6	TRBJ2-7	CASSHDRSEQYF	TGTGCCAGCAGCCACGACAGGTCCGAGCAGTACTTC
many	NA	TRBV7-2	TRBJ2-7	CASSLGDTYEQYF	TGTGCCAGCAGCTTAGGTGACACCTACGAGCAGTACTTC
many	NA	TRBV20-1	TRBJ2-7	CSAGTGPGGQYF	TGCAGTGCCGGGACGGGGCCCGGGGGGCAGTACTTC
many	TRBD1	TRBV7-9	TRBJ2-3	CASSSLSGGLGTDTQYF	TGTGCCAGCAGCTCCCTCTCAGGGGGCCTAGGCACAGATACGCAGTATTTT
many	NA	TRBV7-8	TRBJ2-3	CASSHPGRAADTQYF	TGTGCCAGCAGCCACCCCGGTCGGGCGGCAGATACGCAGTATTTT
many	NA	TRBV7-9	TRBJ2-7	CASSLDRGNEQYF	TGTGCCAGCAGCTTAGATCGGGGGAACGAGCAGTACTTC
many	TRBD1	TRBV6-5	TRBJ2-7	CASRKTGGWEQYF	TGTGCCAGCAGAAAAACAGGGGGGTGGGAGCAGTACTTC
many	NA	TRBV5-1	TRBJ1-3	CASSPFGSPGNTIYF	TGCGCCAGCAGCCCCTTCGGGTCGCCTGGAAACACCATATATTTT
many	NA	TRBV5-6	TRBJ2-2	CASSLGHGTGELFF	TGTGCCAGCAGCCTGGGACACGGCACCGGGGAGCTGTTTTTT
many	NA	TRBV20-1	TRBJ2-6	CSARDGPGTTSGANVLTF	TGCAGTGCTAGAGATGGCCCAGGGACGACCTCTGGGGCCAACGTCCTGACTTTC
many	NA	TRBV20-1	TRBJ2-2	CSGVRGDTGELFF	TGCAGTGGTGTAAGGGGAGATACCGGGGAGCTGTTTTTT
many	NA	TRBV7-9	TRBJ2-7	CASSFSGPKTYEQYF	TGTGCCAGCAGCTTTTCGGGACCTAAAACCTACGAGCAGTACTTC
many	NA	TRBV3-1	TRBJ2-7	CASSHGSSFEQYF	TGTGCCAGCAGCCACGGGAGCTCTTTCGAGCAGTACTTC
many	TRBD2	TRBV29-1	TRBJ2-5	CSVDGLAGEETQYF	TGCAGCGTTGATGGACTAGCGGGGGAAGAGACCCAGTACTTC
many	NA	TRBV12-3/TRBV12-4	TRBJ1-3	CASTGDAGNTIYF	TGTGCCAGCACAGGGGACGCGGGAAACACCATATATTTT
many	NA	TRBV20-1	TRBJ2-7	CSAPTGGGEYRNEQYF	TGCAGTGCTCCTACAGGGGGGGGGGAGTATAGAAACGAGCAGTACTTC
many	NA	TRBV4-1	TRBJ1-2	CASSQGTGYGYTF	TGCGCCAGCAGCCAAGGGACGGGCTATGGCTACACCTTC
many	TRBD2	TRBV20-1	TRBJ2-1	CSARGGTSGAYNEQFF	TGCAGTGCTAGGGGGGGGACTAGCGGCGCCTACAATGAGCAGTTCTTC
many	NA	TRBV5-6	TRBJ2-5	CASSLRDQETQYF	TGTGCCAGCAGCTTAAGGGACCAAGAGACCCAGTACTTC
many	TRBD1	TRBV19	TRBJ2-2	CASSKGQGAANTGELFF	TGTGCCAGTAGTAAGGGACAGGGGGCCGCGAACACCGGGGAGCTGTTTTTT
many	NA	TRBV15	TRBJ2-2	CATSRGIGGEKAGELFF	TGTGCCACCAGCAGAGGTATAGGGGGAGAGAAGGCCGGGGAGCTGTTTTTT
many	TRBD1	TRBV20-1	TRBJ2-7	CSAGPGQGASEQYF	TGCAGTGCTGGGCCGGGACAGGGGGCCTCCGAGCAGTACTTC
many	NA	TRBV5-4	TRBJ1-1	CASSLYRREAFF	TGTGCCAGCAGCTTGTACAGGCGCGAAGCTTTCTTT